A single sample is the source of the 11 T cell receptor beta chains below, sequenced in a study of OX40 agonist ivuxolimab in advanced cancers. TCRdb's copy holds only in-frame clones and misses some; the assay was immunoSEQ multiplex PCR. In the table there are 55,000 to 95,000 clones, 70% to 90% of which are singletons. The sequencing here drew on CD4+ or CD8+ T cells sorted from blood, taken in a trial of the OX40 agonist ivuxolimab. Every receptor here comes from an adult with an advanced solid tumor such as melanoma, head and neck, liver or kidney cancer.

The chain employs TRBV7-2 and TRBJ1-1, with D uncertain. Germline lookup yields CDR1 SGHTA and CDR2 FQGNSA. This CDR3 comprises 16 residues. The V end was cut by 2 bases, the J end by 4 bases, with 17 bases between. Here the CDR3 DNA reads TGTGCCAGCAGCTTAAAACCGGGAGGAGGATTCACTGAAGCTTTCTTT. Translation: CASSLKPGGGFTEAFF.

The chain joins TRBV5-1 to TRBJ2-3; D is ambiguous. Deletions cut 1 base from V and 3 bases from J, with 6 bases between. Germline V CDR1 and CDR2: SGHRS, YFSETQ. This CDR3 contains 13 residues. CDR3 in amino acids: CASSLRATDTQYF. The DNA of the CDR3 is TGCGCCAGCAGCTTGAGGGCAACAGATACGCAGTATTTT.

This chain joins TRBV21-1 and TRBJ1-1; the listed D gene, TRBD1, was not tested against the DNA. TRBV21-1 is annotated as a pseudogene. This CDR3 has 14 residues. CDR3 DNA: TGTGCCAGCGGCCCGGGACAGAAGAGGGGTGAAGCTTTCTTT. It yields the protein CASGPGQKRGEAFF.

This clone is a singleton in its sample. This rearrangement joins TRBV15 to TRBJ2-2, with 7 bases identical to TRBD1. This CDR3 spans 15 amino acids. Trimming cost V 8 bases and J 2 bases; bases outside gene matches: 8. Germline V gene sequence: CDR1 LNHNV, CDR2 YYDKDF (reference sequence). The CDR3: CATSPGTANTGELFF. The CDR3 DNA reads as TGTGCCACCTCGCCCGGGACAGCAAACACCGGGGAGCTGTTTTTT.

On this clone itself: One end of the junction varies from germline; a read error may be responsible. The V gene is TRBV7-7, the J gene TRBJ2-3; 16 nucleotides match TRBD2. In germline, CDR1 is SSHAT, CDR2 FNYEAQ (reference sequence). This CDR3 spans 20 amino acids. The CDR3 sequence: CASSLKAGLAGGPRTDTQYF. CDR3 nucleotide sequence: TGTGCTAGCAGCTTAAAGGCGGGACTAGCGGGAGGGCCACGCACAGATACGCAGTATTTT.

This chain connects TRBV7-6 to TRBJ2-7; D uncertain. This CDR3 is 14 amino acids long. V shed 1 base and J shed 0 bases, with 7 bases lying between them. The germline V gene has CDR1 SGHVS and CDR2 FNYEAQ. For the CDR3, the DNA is TGTGCCAGCAGCTTAGGATCTAGCTCCTACGAGCAGTACTTC. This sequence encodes CASSLGSSSYEQYF.

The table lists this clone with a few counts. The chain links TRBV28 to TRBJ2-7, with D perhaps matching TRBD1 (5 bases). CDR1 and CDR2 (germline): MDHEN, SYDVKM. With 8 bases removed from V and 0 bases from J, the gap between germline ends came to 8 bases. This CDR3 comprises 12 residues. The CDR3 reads CASDSSSYEQYF. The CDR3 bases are TGTGCCAGCGACAGCAGCTCCTACGAGCAGTACTTC.

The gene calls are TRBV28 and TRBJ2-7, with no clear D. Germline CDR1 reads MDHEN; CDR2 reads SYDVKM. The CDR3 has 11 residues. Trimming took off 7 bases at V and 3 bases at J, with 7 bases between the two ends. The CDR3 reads CASTIGYEQYF. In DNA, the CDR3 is TGTGCCAGCACCATCGGCTACGAGCAGTACTTC.

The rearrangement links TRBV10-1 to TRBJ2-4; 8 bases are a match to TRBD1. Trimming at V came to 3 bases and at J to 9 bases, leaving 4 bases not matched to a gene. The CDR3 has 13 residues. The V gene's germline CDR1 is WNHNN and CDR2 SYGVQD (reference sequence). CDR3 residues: CASSEQGGGIQYF. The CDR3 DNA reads TGCGCCAGCAGTGAACAGGGGGGCGGCATTCAGTACTTC.

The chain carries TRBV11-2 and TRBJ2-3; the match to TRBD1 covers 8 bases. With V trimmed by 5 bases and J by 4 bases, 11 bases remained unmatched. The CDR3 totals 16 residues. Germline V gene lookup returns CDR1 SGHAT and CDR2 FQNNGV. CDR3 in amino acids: CASSPRTGTGADTQYF. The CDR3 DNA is TGTGCCAGCAGCCCCCGGACAGGGACGGGGGCAGATACGCAGTATTTT.

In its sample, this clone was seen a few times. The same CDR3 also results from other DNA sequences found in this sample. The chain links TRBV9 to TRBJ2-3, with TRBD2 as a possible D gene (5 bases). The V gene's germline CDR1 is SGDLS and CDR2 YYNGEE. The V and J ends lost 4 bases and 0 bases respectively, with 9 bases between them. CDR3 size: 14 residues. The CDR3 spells CASSPRTSTDTQYF. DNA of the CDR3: TGTGCCAGCAGCCCCCGGACTAGCACAGATACGCAGTATTTT.